These T cell receptor beta chains were read from a single sample in a study of CD8 T cells in Susac syndrome. TCRdb re-derived calls from the immunoSEQ multiplex PCR reads in MiXCR, one entry per CDR3 protein. The data show under 200,000 distinct CDR3 sequences, more than 95% seen once. Sequencing used CD4+ T cells from PBMCs. The receptors shown here come from a human donor with Susac syndrome. CDR3s include the opening cysteine and the closing phenylalanine or tryptophan. D genes are given only for firm matches. Expanded clones get a size class; other rows say once, few or many, or leave the size out.

>TRBJ1-2|TRBV29-1|TRBD1|NA
CSVEIGQGAGGYTF
TGCAGCGTTGAGATAGGACAGGGGGCCGGTGGCTACACCTTC
>TRBJ1-5|TRBV19|NA|NA
CASSIGNLDQPQHF
TGTGCCAGTAGTATAGGGAACCTGGATCAGCCCCAGCATTTT
>TRBJ1-1|TRBV20-1|NA|NA
CSARRAQTFTEAFF
TGCAGTGCTCGAAGGGCCCAAACTTTCACTGAAGCTTTCTTT
>TRBJ1-5|TRBV7-8|TRBD1|NA
CASSFETGGNQPQHF
TGTGCCAGCAGCTTCGAGACAGGGGGCAATCAGCCCCAGCATTTT
>TRBJ2-5|TRBV15|NA|NA
CATSRDHASQYF
TGTGCCACCAGCAGAGATCATGCTTCCCAGTACTTC
>TRBJ1-1|TRBV15|NA|NA
CATRFQGGTEAFF
TGTGCCACCAGGTTCCAGGGAGGCACTGAAGCTTTCTTT
>TRBJ2-7|TRBV5-6|NA|NA
CASNRDDEQYF
TGTGCCAGCAACCGGGACGACGAGCAGTACTTC
>TRBJ1-2|TRBV28|NA|NA
CASSLLGINYGYTF
TGTGCCAGCAGTCTCCTTGGGATTAACTATGGCTACACCTTC
>TRBJ2-5|TRBV2|TRBD1|NA
CASTRGQGSRETQYF
TGTGCCAGCACCAGAGGACAGGGGTCTAGGGAGACCCAGTACTTC
>TRBJ1-1|TRBV28|TRBD1|NA
CASRSGQGAEWTEAFF
TGTGCCAGCAGGTCGGGACAGGGGGCGGAATGGACTGAAGCTTTCTTT
>TRBJ1-2|TRBV5-1|NA|NA
CASSLALGEDGYTF
TGCGCCAGCAGCTTGGCCTTAGGGGAGGACGGCTACACCTTC
>TRBJ1-1|TRBV6-2/TRBV6-3|NA|NA
CASTLTGNTEAFF
TGTGCCAGCACCCTGACAGGGAACACTGAAGCTTTCTTT
>TRBJ2-1|TRBV29-1|TRBD2|NA
CSGTGGSDFNEQFF
TGCAGCGGAACGGGGGGGTCAGACTTCAATGAGCAGTTCTTC
>TRBJ2-1|TRBV9|NA|NA
CASSPAADTYNEQFF
TGTGCCAGCAGCCCCGCGGCCGACACCTACAATGAGCAGTTCTTC
>TRBJ2-3|TRBV30|TRBD1|NA
CAWGGQVSDTQYF
TGTGCCTGGGGTGGACAGGTTTCAGATACGCAGTATTTT
>TRBJ2-5|TRBV24-1|TRBD2|NA
CATSDYTSGETQYF
TGTGCCACCAGTGATTACACTAGCGGAGAGACCCAGTACTTC
>TRBJ2-7|TRBV20-1|TRBD2|NA
CSARGLAGSYEQYF
TGCAGTGCTAGAGGACTAGCGGGATCTTACGAGCAGTACTTC
>TRBJ1-2|TRBV10-3|NA|NA
CAISDQGRSGYTF
TGTGCCATCAGTGATCAGGGACGGTCCGGCTACACCTTC
>TRBJ2-7|TRBV4-2|NA|NA
CASSQDRTTYEQYF
TGTGCCAGCAGCCAAGATCGGACCACCTACGAGCAGTACTTC
>TRBJ2-7|TRBV30|NA|NA
CAWTPTGREQYF
TGTGCCTGGACCCCGACTGGGAGGGAGCAGTACTTC
>TRBJ2-7|TRBV29-1|TRBD1|NA
CSVAGTGGDEQYF
TGCAGCGTTGCGGGGACAGGAGGTGACGAGCAGTACTTC
>TRBJ1-1|TRBV3-1|TRBD1|few
CASSQDRGTEAFF
TGTGCCAGCAGCCAGGACAGGGGGACGGAAGCTTTCTTT
>TRBJ2-1|TRBV13|TRBD1|NA
CASSIIGQGAPRSEFF
TGTGCCAGCAGCATAATCGGACAGGGGGCCCCACGAAGCGAGTTCTTC
>TRBJ1-1|TRBV7-2|NA|NA
CASSFEPNTEAFF
TGTGCCAGCAGCTTTGAGCCGAACACTGAAGCTTTCTTT
>TRBJ2-2|TRBV30|TRBD2|NA
CAQRLAGNTGELFF
TGTGCCCAGCGGCTAGCGGGAAACACCGGGGAGCTGTTTTTT
>TRBJ2-1|TRBV4-3|NA|NA
CASSQEALVHNEQFF
TGCGCCAGCAGCCAAGAAGCACTAGTCCACAATGAGCAGTTCTTC
>TRBJ1-2|TRBV27|NA|NA
CASSFTGAAGYTF
TGTGCCAGCAGTTTCACGGGGGCGGCTGGCTACACCTTC
>TRBJ2-1|TRBV3-1|TRBD2|once
CASRQLAGGRDEQFF
TGTGCCAGCAGGCAGCTAGCGGGAGGGCGCGATGAGCAGTTCTTC
>TRBJ2-5|TRBV4-3|TRBD1|NA
CASSLQYRTGEETQYF
TGCGCCAGCAGCCTCCAATATCGGACAGGAGAAGAGACCCAGTACTTC
>TRBJ2-5|TRBV7-9|NA|NA
CASSLGQTQETQYF
TGTGCCAGCAGCTTAGGACAGACACAAGAGACCCAGTACTTC
>TRBJ2-7|TRBV4-1|NA|NA
CASSLMSSDYEQYF
TGCGCCAGCAGCCTAATGTCCAGTGACTACGAGCAGTACTTC
>TRBJ1-1|TRBV7-9|TRBD1|NA
CASIWTGNTEAFF
TGTGCCAGCATCTGGACAGGCAACACTGAAGCTTTCTTT
>TRBJ1-1|TRBV30|NA|NA
CAWSVQGTEAFF
TGTGCCTGGAGTGTCCAGGGGACTGAAGCTTTCTTT
>TRBJ2-5|TRBV24-1|TRBD2|NA
CATSDGRGETQYF
TGTGCCACCTCAGACGGGAGGGGAGAGACCCAGTACTTC
>TRBJ2-2|TRBV28|NA|once
CASRRAEFNTGELFF
TGTGCCAGCAGGCGTGCGGAGTTCAACACCGGGGAGCTGTTTTTT
>TRBJ2-1|TRBV29-1|NA|NA
CSVPKPGGVSYNEQFF
TGCAGCGTACCAAAACCCGGGGGCGTCTCCTACAATGAGCAGTTCTTC
>TRBJ1-5|TRBV20-1|NA|NA
CSASDLGQGRDQPQHF
TGCAGTGCTAGTGACTTAGGGCAGGGCAGGGATCAGCCCCAGCATTTT
>TRBJ2-3|TRBV12-3/TRBV12-4|NA|few
CASSTDTQYF
TGTGCCAGTAGTACAGATACGCAGTATTTT
>TRBJ2-1|TRBV29-1|TRBD1|NA
CSVGTDPNEQFF
TGCAGCGTGGGGACAGACCCCAATGAGCAGTTCTTC
>TRBJ1-1|TRBV19|TRBD1|NA
CASSKIGQGNTEAFF
TGTGCCAGTAGCAAAATAGGACAGGGGAACACTGAAGCTTTCTTT
>TRBJ2-4|TRBV27|TRBD2|NA
CASSLLVGGDKNIQYF
TGTGCCAGCAGTTTACTAGTGGGGGGGGACAAAAACATTCAGTACTTC
>TRBJ1-1|TRBV11-2|NA|NA
CASSVSAEAFF
TGTGCCAGCAGTGTTTCGGCTGAAGCTTTCTTT
>TRBJ2-1|TRBV4-1|TRBD2|NA
CASSQDHSGGLSYNEQFF
TGCGCCAGCAGCCAAGACCATAGCGGGGGGCTCTCCTACAATGAGCAGTTCTTC
>TRBJ1-2|TRBV7-9|NA|once
CASSALGPGNGYTF
TGTGCCAGCAGCGCTCTCGGACCGGGGAATGGCTACACCTTC
>TRBJ2-1|TRBV2|NA|NA
CASRGPSHEQFF
TGTGCCAGCAGGGGTCCTAGCCATGAGCAGTTCTTC
>TRBJ2-7|TRBV3-1|TRBD2|NA
CASSPAGAYEQYF
TGTGCCAGCAGCCCAGCGGGGGCCTACGAGCAGTACTTC
>TRBJ1-5|TRBV11-2|NA|NA
CASSLERNQPQHF
TGTGCCAGCAGCTTAGAACGCAATCAGCCCCAGCATTTT
>TRBJ1-5|TRBV15|NA|NA
CATSIRPGPHQPQHF
TGTGCCACCAGCATACGTCCGGGTCCCCATCAGCCCCAGCATTTT
>TRBJ2-2|TRBV9|NA|NA
CASSVNWGATGELFF
TGTGCCAGCAGCGTAAATTGGGGGGCCACCGGGGAGCTGTTTTTT
>TRBJ1-1|TRBV29-1|NA|NA
CRGGMTGNTEAFF
TGCAGGGGGGGGATGACAGGGAACACTGAAGCTTTCTTT
>TRBJ2-1|TRBV29-1|TRBD2|NA
CSVALAGGPYNEQFF
TGCAGCGTTGCACTAGCGGGAGGGCCGTACAATGAGCAGTTCTTC
>TRBJ2-3|TRBV27|NA|NA
CASSPGWDTQYF
TGTGCCAGCAGTCCCGGGTGGGATACGCAGTATTTT
>TRBJ1-2|TRBV28|NA|NA
CASSPGGLGYGYTF
TGTGCCAGCAGCCCCGGGGGGCTAGGCTATGGCTACACCTTC